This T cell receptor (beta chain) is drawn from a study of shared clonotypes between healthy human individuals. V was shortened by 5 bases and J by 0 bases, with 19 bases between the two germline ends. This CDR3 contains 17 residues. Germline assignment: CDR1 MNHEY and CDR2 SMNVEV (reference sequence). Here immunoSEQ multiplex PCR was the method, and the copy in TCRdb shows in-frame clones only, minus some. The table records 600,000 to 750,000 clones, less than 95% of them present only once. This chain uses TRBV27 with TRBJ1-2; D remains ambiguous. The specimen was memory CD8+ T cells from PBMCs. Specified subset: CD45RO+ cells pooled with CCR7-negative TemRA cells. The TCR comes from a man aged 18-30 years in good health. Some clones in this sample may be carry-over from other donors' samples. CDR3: CASSRVGGYQSNYGYTF. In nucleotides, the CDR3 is TGTGCCAGCAGTAGAGTGGGAGGGTACCAATCTAACTATGGCTACACCTTC.